The entry below gives a single T cell receptor (beta chain) sequence along with its context. V was clipped by 4 bases and J by 3 bases; unmatched bases: 20. There are 18 residues in the CDR3. Germline values: CDR1 GTSNPN, CDR2 SVGIG (reference sequence). These data come from a study of technical replicates of blood from a handful of donors. Data came from immunoSEQ multiplex PCR; TCRdb stores just in-frame clones and leaves some out. The sample lists 87,000 or so clones, more than 85% occurring once. Sample: T cells isolated from PBMCs. The receptor was derived from a human donor in good health. This chain joins TRBV30 and TRBJ2-5, with 7 positions matching TRBD2. For the CDR3, the DNA is TGTGCCTGGAAAGATGGGCTAGCGTCCCGAGGGAGGGAAGAGACCCAGTACTTC. Protein: CAWKDGLASRGREETQYF. The variable domain in full, completed from reference TRBV30 and TRBJ2-5, reads SQTIHQWPATLVQPVGSPLSLECTVEGTSNPNLYWYRQAAGRGLQLLFYSVGIGQISSEVPQNLSASRPQDRQFILSSKKLLLSDSGFYLCAWKDGLASRGREETQYFGPGTRLLVL.